This entry features one T cell receptor (beta chain) sequence. It was CD45RO-negative cells, positively selected for CCR7, that made up naive CD8 cells, with terminally differentiated effector memory CD45RA+ cells excluded. TCRdb keeps only in-frame clones here, not all; method: immunoSEQ multiplex PCR. This table holds about 2 million clones, about 95% found once. This record belongs to a study of shared clonotypes between healthy human individuals. The CDR3 is 13 amino acids. Germline V gives CDR1 SGHAT, CDR2 FQDESV (reference sequence). With 7 bases removed from V and 0 bases from J, the gap between germline ends came to 8 bases.

V is TRBV11-1 and J is TRBJ2-3, with D possibly matching TRBD1 (5 bases). This TCR was recovered from a man aged 18 to 30 in good health. Sequencing was performed on naive CD8+ T cells sorted from blood. CDR3 loop: CASTTGSTDTQYF. In DNA form, the CDR3 reads TGTGCCAGCACTACAGGAAGCACAGATACGCAGTATTTT.